The 11 T cell receptor beta chains below were found in one sample sequenced in a study of T cells after yellow fever vaccination. TCRdb ran MiXCR on the 5' RACE reads and lists one entry per CDR3 protein. The table lists roughly 300,000 distinct CDR3 sequences, around 7.3% of them singletons. The specimen comprised PBMCs, sampled roughly 47 days after the first yellow fever vaccination. Receptors originate from a man between 18 and 29 years old who received the YFV17D yellow fever vaccine.

This clonotype was observed at least ten times. The rearrangement links TRBV7-2 to TRBJ2-5; either TRBD1 or TRBD2 may fit D (6 bases each). V shed 1 base and J shed 1 base, with 10 bases lying between them. The V gene's germline CDR1 is SGHTA and CDR2 FQGNSA. This CDR3 comprises 15 residues. In DNA, the CDR3 is TGTGCCAGCAGCTTAGGTGGGGGGCCCCAAGAGACCCAGTACTTC. The encoded protein is CASSLGGGPQETQYF.

The sample holds a few counts of this clonotype. The germline gene is not matched at one end of the junction; a read error may be the cause. The chain employs TRBV3-1 and TRBJ2-6, with 7 bases identical to TRBD2. The CDR3 is 18 amino acids. Per the germline V gene, CDR1 is LGHDT and CDR2 is YNNKEL (reference sequence). CDR3 DNA sequence: TGTGCCTGCAGCCAAGATGAACTAGCGAGCTCTGGGGCCAACGTCCTGACTTTC. Its translation is CACSQDELASSGANVLTF.

V is TRBV7-9 and J is TRBJ1-6; D not resolved. The germline V gene has CDR1 SEHNR and CDR2 FQNEAQ (reference sequence). The CDR3 sequence is 14 residues long. Trimming stripped 6 bases from V and 13 bases from J, with 19 bases between. The CDR3 sequence: CASSSVSSGYPLHF. As DNA, the CDR3 is TGTGCCAGCAGTTCCGTTTCCTCAGGTTATCCCCTCCACTTT.

In its sample, this clonotype was seen a few times. J is TRBJ1-2 and V is TRBV5-5, with D maybe TRBD1 (5 bases). The V and J ends lost 3 bases and 4 bases respectively, with 13 bases between them. Per germline, CDR1 SGHKS and CDR2 YYEKEE (reference sequence). The CDR3 loop spans 14 amino acids. The CDR3 loop reads CASSYPGGGYGYTF. CDR3 DNA: TGTGCCAGCAGCTACCCTGGCGGGGGCTATGGCTACACCTTC.

A few counts support this clonotype. The V and J genes are TRBV7-8 and TRBJ2-7, with unresolved D. This CDR3 is built from 14 residues. Trimming took 2 bases from V and 1 from J, leaving 9 bases between them. Germline values: CDR1 SGHVS, CDR2 FQNEAQ. CDR3 sequence reads: CASSLLASSYEQYF. CDR3 in DNA: TGTGCCAGCAGCTTATTGGCCTCTTCCTACGAGCAGTACTTC. The full variable domain, rest sourced from reference TRBV7-8 and TRBJ2-7, is GAGVSQSPRYKVAKRGQDVALRCDPISGHVSLFWYQQALGQGPEFLTYFQNEAQLDKSGLPSDRFFAERPEGSVSTLKIQRTQQEDSAVYLCASSLLASSYEQYFGPGTRLTVT.

This clonotype has ten or more counts. This chain uses TRBV20-1 with TRBJ2-5, with 11 bases aligning to TRBD2. The CDR3 contains 15 residues. V shed 1 base and J 4 bases; nucleotides not matched to a gene: 5. Germline loops: CDR1 DFQATT, CDR2 SNEGSKA (reference sequence). The CDR3: CSARVASGGPETQYF. The CDR3 DNA is TGCAGTGCTAGAGTGGCTAGCGGGGGGCCAGAGACCCAGTACTTC.

The chain joins TRBV4-1 to TRBJ1-1; 7 bases agree with TRBD1. The germline V gene has CDR1 MGHRA and CDR2 YSYEKL. This CDR3 is 14 amino acids long. Unmatched junction bases numbered 5, after V lost 4 bases and J lost 3 bases. This CDR3 is CASSLQGRYTEAFF. The DNA of the CDR3 is TGCGCCAGCAGCCTACAGGGGAGGTACACTGAAGCTTTCTTT.

The chain combines TRBV4-1 with TRBJ2-3, with 9 bases that match TRBD2. The CDR3 covers 15 residues. Germline V gives CDR1 MGHRA, CDR2 YSYEKL. V lost 4 bases and J lost 0; bases outside the gene matches: 2. CDR3 amino acids: CASSPTSGSTDTQYF. The CDR3 nucleotides read TGCGCCAGCAGCCCAACTAGCGGGAGCACAGATACGCAGTATTTT.

This clonotype was seen ten or more times. The chain is built from TRBV2 and TRBJ2-5; either TRBD1 or TRBD2 may supply D (6 bases each). CDR1 is SNHLY and CDR2 is FYNNEI in the germline V gene. The CDR3 has 16 residues. Trimming left V 2 bases short and J 5 bases short, with 18 bases between. This CDR3 reads CASSEIPGGAGETQYF. CDR3 sequence (DNA): TGTGCCAGCAGTGAAATCCCCGGGGGCGCAGGGGAGACCCAGTACTTC.

This clonotype was picked up a small number of times. The chain couples TRBV5-1 to TRBJ2-7, with D possibly matching TRBD2 (6 bases). The CDR3 is made up of 15 amino acids. V was shortened by 7 bases and J by 0 bases, with 17 bases between the two germline ends. Germline V lookup: CDR1 SGHRS, CDR2 YFSETQ. CDR3 in DNA: TGCGCCAGCTCGGAAACGGGACTCCGCTCCTACGAGCAGTACTTC. Amino acids: CASSETGLRSYEQYF.

This chain links TRBV5-1 with TRBJ2-3; 12 nucleotides match TRBD1. The V and J ends lost 3 bases and 0 bases, in that order; junction bases with no gene match: 11. Germline CDR1 is SGHRS and CDR2 is YFSETQ. This CDR3 spans 19 amino acids. DNA for the CDR3: TGCGCCAGCAGCTCTATGCTGGGACAGGGGGCGCTGAGCACAGATACGCAGTATTTT. Encoded protein: CASSSMLGQGALSTDTQYF.